This TCR beta chain is drawn from a study of cytomegalovirus exposure and HLA in healthy donors. The overall study: Among about 179 million T cells, an earlier analysis found roughly 110 million unique TCR beta sequences. Study-level findings and limits: Cytomegalovirus status was reportedly diagnosed by the classifier with high sensitivity and specificity.

The CDR3 runs to 15 residues. In the PCR, 60 Vbeta and 13 Jbeta primers were used. TCRdb keeps only in-frame clones here, not all; method: immunoSEQ multiplex PCR. The table lists 70,000 to 85,000 clones, 55% to 75% of them singletons. Concerning this clone itself: Its target is unknown.

Sequences were obtained from PBMCs. The receptor's source is a man aged 25-45 years in good health and CMV-seropositive. V usage is TRBV12-2 and J usage is TRBJ2-5; no DNA check was done on the table's D call, TRBD1. Gene TRBJ2-7 matches the end of the DNA better, so the J call may be wrong. TRBV12-2 is a listed pseudogene. The CDR3 sequence: CASRLPGQNHYEQYF. The CDR3 DNA reads as TGTGCAAGTCGCCTCCCCGGACAGAACCACTACGAGCAGTACTTC.